The 13 T cell receptor beta chains below were found in one sample sequenced in a study of blood T cell repertoires in COVID-19. The protocol was immunoSEQ multiplex PCR, while the TCRdb copy is restricted to in-frame clones and leaves out a portion. The profile shows some 160,000 clones, nearly 80% of them singletons. The specimen sequenced was peripheral blood. The receptors were gathered from a woman older than 75 with acute or convalescent COVID-19.

CDR3: CASSELKGYQETQYF. CDR3 coding DNA: TGTGCCAGCAGTGAATTGAAGGGGTACCAAGAGACCCAGTACTTC. The chain employs TRBV25-1 and TRBJ2-5; weak D call: TRBD1 (5 bases). CDR3 size: 15 residues. Germline V CDR1 and CDR2: MGHDK, SYGVNS. Trimming removed 1 base at V and 0 bases at J, with 9 bases between.

The V call is TRBV27, the J call TRBJ2-3; TRBD2 agrees at 8 bases. The CDR3 sequence is 17 residues long. Unmatched junction bases numbered 11, after V lost 4 bases and J lost 2 bases. Per the germline V gene, CDR1 is MNHEY and CDR2 is SMNVEV (reference sequence). CDR3: CASSSRTSSWITDTQYF. CDR3 in DNA: TGTGCCAGCAGTTCCCGGACTAGCTCCTGGATCACAGATACGCAGTATTTT.

V gene TRBV5-8 combines with J gene TRBJ1-2; TRBD1 aligns across 8 bases. Trimming at V came to 6 bases and at J to 6 bases, leaving 10 bases not matched to a gene. The CDR3 sequence is 14 residues long. Germline CDR1 SGHTS, CDR2 YDEGEE. The CDR3: CASILFGTGDGYTF. CDR3 bases: TGTGCCAGCATCCTCTTCGGGACAGGCGATGGCTACACCTTC.

The V and J genes are TRBV6-1 and TRBJ1-2; tentatively, D is TRBD1 (5 bases). The CDR3 totals 16 residues. From germline, CDR1 is MNHNS and CDR2 SASEGT. The ends were cut back, 7 bases at V and 8 bases at J, with 26 bases in the middle. The CDR3 protein is CASTQAVGQGEFGYTF. As DNA, the CDR3 is TGTGCCAGCACTCAAGCCGTGGGGCAGGGTGAATTCGGCTACACCTTC.

The genes are TRBV6-1 and TRBJ2-7; D uncertain. With 3 bases removed from V and 2 bases from J, the gap between germline ends came to 5 bases. Germline CDR1 is MNHNS and CDR2 is SASEGT. CDR3 length equals 12 residues. Written as DNA, the CDR3 is TGTGCCAGCAGTGATTTCGCCTACGAGCAGTACTTC. Its translation: CASSDFAYEQYF.

The chain recombines TRBV11-2 with TRBJ2-4; a possible D gene is TRBD1 (6 bases). Between the trimmed V and J ends, which lost 2 bases and 7 bases, there was a span of 12 bases. This CDR3 spans 14 amino acids. Germline V gene lookup returns CDR1 SGHAT and CDR2 FQNNGV. In nucleotides, the CDR3 is TGTGCCAGCAGCTTAATCAGGGGTCGGAACATTCAGTACTTC. It encodes CASSLIRGRNIQYF.

The chain uses TRBV5-1 and TRBJ1-6, with D tentatively TRBD1 (5 bases). CDR1 SGHRS and CDR2 YFSETQ come from the germline V gene. CDR3 length equals 14 residues. V lost 5 bases and J 5 bases, leaving 11 bases between the germline ends. CDR3 in amino acids: CASSFQGNNSPLHF. Here the CDR3 DNA reads TGCGCCAGCAGTTTCCAGGGCAATAATTCACCCCTCCACTTT. Together with reference TRBV5-1 and TRBJ1-6, the CDR3 gives the full variable domain: KAGVTQTPRYLIKTRGQQVTLSCSPISGHRSVSWYQQTPGQGLQFLFEYFSETQRNKGNFPGRFSGRQFSNSRSEMNVSTLELGDSALYLCASSFQGNNSPLHFGNGTRLTVT.

The chain links TRBV28 to TRBJ2-7, with a possible D match to TRBD2 (6 bases). The germline CDR1 and CDR2 sequences are MDHEN and SYDVKM. Trimming took 4 bases from V and 0 from J, leaving 16 bases between them. This CDR3 region has 16 residues. The CDR3 sequence is CASSSSSGGPSYEQYF. CDR3 coding DNA: TGTGCCAGCAGTTCCTCTTCAGGAGGGCCCTCCTACGAGCAGTACTTC. Complete variable domain (other parts from reference TRBV28 and TRBJ2-7): DVKVTQSSRYLVKRTGEKVFLECVQDMDHENMFWYRQDPGLGLRLIYFSYDVKMKEKGDIPEGYSVSREKKERFSLILESASTNQTSMYLCASSSSSGGPSYEQYFGPGTRLTVT.

This chain links TRBV24-1 with TRBJ1-5; TRBD1 agrees at 8 bases. V was clipped by 2 bases and J by 7 bases; unmatched bases: 6. Germline CDR1 KGHDR, CDR2 SFDVKD. There are 15 residues in the CDR3. CDR3 protein: CATSDSGQVPQPQHF. As DNA, the CDR3 is TGTGCCACCAGTGATTCGGGACAGGTCCCCCAGCCCCAGCATTTT.

V and J are TRBV5-6 and TRBJ1-3; D is undetermined. CDR3 size: 15 residues. Germline V CDR1 and CDR2: SGHDT, YYEEEE. Trimming stripped 0 bases from V and 0 bases from J, with 7 bases between. The CDR3 sequence: CASSLGAISGNTIYF. In DNA form, the CDR3 reads TGTGCCAGCAGCTTGGGAGCGATCTCTGGAAACACCATATATTTT.

V is TRBV11-2 and J is TRBJ2-3, with TRBD1 identical over 8 bases. The ends lost 5 bases at V and 2 bases at J; junction bases unmatched: 3. The CDR3 runs 14 residues. Germline V gene sequence: CDR1 SGHAT, CDR2 FQNNGV. The CDR3 bases are TGTGCCAGCAGCGCGGACAGGGCCACAGATACGCAGTATTTT. It codes for CASSADRATDTQYF.

The chain recombines TRBV7-9 with TRBJ1-5; TRBD1 aligns across 7 bases. The V and J ends lost 1 base and 9 bases, in that order; junction bases with no gene match: 6. Germline V CDR1 and CDR2: SEHNR, FQNEAQ (reference sequence). The CDR3 is 14 amino acids. CDR3 amino acids: CASSLGQGGGPQHF. The CDR3 DNA is TGTGCCAGCAGCTTAGGACAGGGTGGTGGGCCCCAGCATTTT.

The chain carries TRBV7-2 and TRBJ1-6; D may be TRBD1 (5 bases). This CDR3 contains 13 residues. Trimming took 5 bases from V and 7 from J, leaving 9 bases between them. Germline lookup yields CDR1 SGHTA and CDR2 FQGNSA. This CDR3 is CASSGQVNSPLHF. The CDR3 nucleotides are TGTGCCAGCAGCGGACAAGTGAATTCACCCCTCCACTTT.